The 31 T cell receptor beta chains below all came from one sample that was sequenced in a study of blood T cells in healthy people across ages. PCR was performed a second time for about 6 to 12 cycles using a sample-barcoded 5' primer and a J-beta primer mix. TCRdb reprocessed the 5' RACE reads with MiXCR, giving one entry per CDR3 protein. The sample yields 1.5 million to 2 million distinct CDR3 sequences, 30% to 35% seen once. The material sequenced was blood. Source of these receptors: a woman in her thirties in good health.

This clonotype came up many times. This chain uses TRBV7-3 with TRBJ2-6, with a possible D match to TRBD1 (5 bases). The CDR3 is made up of 14 amino acids. V was cut by 6 bases and J by 1 base, with 7 bases left in between. Germline loops: CDR1 SGHTA, CDR2 FQGTGA. The CDR3 loop reads CASSDSSGANVLTF. CDR3 sequence (DNA): TGTGCCAGCAGTGACAGTTCTGGGGCCAACGTCCTGACTTTC.

This clonotype occurred a few times. The V call is TRBV12-3 or TRBV12-4, the J call TRBJ2-3, with 8 bases lining up with TRBD2. J lost 4 bases, V lost 7 bases, and 10 bases had no gene match. The CDR3 is 15 residues long. The CDR3 DNA is TGTGCCAGCATGCGGGGACTAGATTTTTCAGATACGCAGTATTTT. Translated, it gives CASMRGLDFSDTQYF.

The J gene is TRBJ2-7, the V gene TRBV3-1; the match to TRBD2 covers 13 bases. The germline V gene encodes CDR1 LGHDT and CDR2 YNNKEL (reference sequence). Trimming at V came to 5 bases and at J to 10 bases, leaving 5 bases not matched to a gene. The CDR3 is 13 amino acids. The CDR3 here is CASSMTSGRTQYF. The CDR3 DNA reads TGTGCCAGCAGCATGACTAGCGGGAGGACTCAGTACTTC.

This clonotype has only a few counts. V gene TRBV20-1 combines with J gene TRBJ2-7; the D is unclear. The CDR3 loop spans 15 amino acids. Trimming shortened V by 0 bases and J by 0 bases, and 12 bases separated the two germline ends. Germline lookup yields CDR1 DFQATT and CDR2 SNEGSKA (reference sequence). The CDR3 is CSARDPGLDSYEQYF. The DNA of the CDR3 is TGCAGTGCTAGAGATCCGGGCCTAGACTCCTACGAGCAGTACTTC.

The rearrangement links TRBV9 to TRBJ2-1; D gene unclear. Germline V gene data show CDR1 as SGDLS and CDR2 as YYNGEE. V lost 4 bases and J lost 7, with 12 bases in between. The CDR3 contains 13 residues. The CDR3 DNA is TGTGCCAGCAGCCCAGTGGGTGAGAATGAGCAGTTCTTC. This encodes CASSPVGENEQFF.

This clonotype was seen only a few times. The rearrangement joins TRBV12-3 or TRBV12-4 to TRBJ1-5; D is unresolved. This CDR3 spans 14 amino acids. The ends were cut back, 3 bases at V and 4 bases at J, with 10 bases in the middle. The CDR3 nucleotides read TGTGCCAGCAGTTTTGGTCAGGAGAATCAGCCCCAGCATTTT. This codes for CASSFGQENQPQHF.

The rearrangement uses TRBV5-1 and TRBJ2-7; TRBD1 aligns across 10 bases. Germline loops: CDR1 SGHRS, CDR2 YFSETQ. This CDR3 region has 13 residues. V lost 3 bases to trimming and J lost 5 bases; unmatched junction nucleotides: 2. The CDR3 DNA reads TGCGCCAGCAGCTGGGACAGGGGAAACGAGCAGTACTTC. The encoded protein is CASSWDRGNEQYF.

This clonotype was seen a few times. The chain employs TRBV20-1 and TRBJ2-7, with 7 bases fitting TRBD2. From germline, CDR1 is DFQATT and CDR2 SNEGSKA (reference sequence). J lost 0 bases, V lost 4 bases, and 6 bases had no gene match. This CDR3 is built from 14 residues. Here the CDR3 DNA reads TGCAGTGCTATGAGCGGGACCCTCTCCTACGAGCAGTACTTC. Translation gives CSAMSGTLSYEQYF.

V and J are TRBV7-2 and TRBJ1-1; 9 bases are a match to TRBD1. From germline, CDR1 is SGHTA and CDR2 FQGNSA. This CDR3 is 15 amino acids long. V lost 5 bases and J lost 8; bases outside the gene matches: 12. The CDR3 nucleotides read TGTGCCAGCAGCCGGGGCTCTCTGGGACAGGGCGAAGCTTTCTTT. Translated, it gives CASSRGSLGQGEAFF.

The rearrangement uses TRBV5-1 and TRBJ1-2; TRBD1 agrees at 8 bases. Germline CDR1 and CDR2: SGHRS and YFSETQ. The CDR3 is 16 residues long. V trimming: 4 bases; J trimming: 7 bases; junction bases outside the gene matches: 15. CDR3: CASSLGQGGSIVGYTF. The CDR3 DNA reads as TGCGCCAGCAGCCTCGGACAGGGTGGGAGTATCGTTGGCTACACCTTC.

On this clonotype: An end of the junction differs from the germline gene, which may be a read error. This chain joins TRBV12-3 or TRBV12-4 and TRBJ2-7; 12 bases are a match to TRBD1. The CDR3 is 16 residues long. CDR3 region: CASRGQGASSGYEQYF. DNA of the CDR3: TGTGCCAGCAGGGGACAGGGGGCTTCCTCAGGTTACGAGCAATACTTC.

This clonotype was picked up many times. The gene calls are TRBV24-1 and TRBJ2-7, with a weak D call TRBD2 (6 bases). With 10 bases removed from V and 3 bases from J, the gap between germline ends came to 15 bases. The CDR3 sequence is 13 residues long. Germline CDR1 is KGHDR and CDR2 is SFDVKD. The CDR3 is CATAGPPHYEQYF. CDR3 DNA: TGTGCCACAGCGGGCCCCCCTCACTACGAGCAGTACTTC.

CDR3 residues: CASSLGLKGGLTDTQYF. The CDR3 DNA reads TGTGCCAGCAGCTTGGGCCTCAAGGGGGGCCTCACAGATACGCAGTATTTT. The genes are TRBV7-3 and TRBJ2-3; D assignment may be TRBD1 or TRBD2 (6 bases each). Per germline, CDR1 SGHTA and CDR2 FQGTGA. The CDR3 sequence is 17 residues long. V lost 3 bases, J lost 2 bases, and 18 bases lay in between.

The CDR3 is CASRSPGETQYF. As DNA, the CDR3 is TGCGCCAGCAGAAGTCCAGGAGAGACCCAGTACTTC. The V call is TRBV5-1, the J call TRBJ2-5; D gene uncertain. This CDR3 region has 12 residues. V lost 5 bases, J lost 4 bases, and 9 bases lay in between. Germline V gene sequence: CDR1 SGHRS, CDR2 YFSETQ.

This clonotype was seen more than once but under ten times. J is TRBJ2-1 and V is TRBV12-3 or TRBV12-4; the D gene is possibly TRBD1 (6 bases). The length of the CDR3 is 13 residues. Trimming stripped 5 bases from V and 9 bases from J, with 14 bases between. CDR3 nucleotide sequence: TGTGCCAGCAGTCCTACAGGGAGTACTGAGCAGTTCTTC. As protein: CASSPTGSTEQFF.

This chain connects TRBV15 to TRBJ1-1, with a weak D call TRBD1 (6 bases). V gave up 5 bases and J gave up 7 bases, with 11 bases separating them. CDR1 is LNHNV, CDR2 YYDKDF, per germline (reference sequence). The CDR3 is made up of 12 amino acids. The chain's CDR3 is CATSDRHGEAFF. The CDR3 bases are TGTGCCACCAGCGACAGGCATGGTGAAGCTTTCTTT.

This clonotype came up a few times. The genes are TRBV11-2 and TRBJ1-1; the D is unclear. CDR3 length equals 15 residues. Deletions cut 1 base from V and 0 bases from J, with 9 bases between. The germline V gene encodes CDR1 SGHAT and CDR2 FQNNGV. Here the CDR3 reads CASSLGVSVNTEAFF. In DNA, the CDR3 is TGTGCCAGCAGCTTAGGTGTGTCAGTGAACACTGAAGCTTTCTTT. The variable domain in full, with the rest retrieved from reference TRBV11-2 and TRBJ1-1, is EAGVAQSPRYKIIEKRQSVAFWCNPISGHATLYWYQQILGQGPKLLIQFQNNGVVDDSQLPKDRFSAERLKGVDSTLKIQPAKLEDSAVYLCASSLGVSVNTEAFFGQGTRLTVV.

The V gene is TRBV28, the J gene TRBJ2-7, with D possibly being TRBD2 (7 bases). The CDR3 loop spans 14 amino acids. The germline V and J ends were trimmed by 5 bases and 6 bases, with 17 bases remaining between them. Germline V CDR1 and CDR2: MDHEN, SYDVKM. DNA for the CDR3: TGTGCCAGCAGTCTCTCCAGGGGAGGGTTCGAGCAGTACTTC. Encoded protein: CASSLSRGGFEQYF.

Ten or more counts support this clonotype. This chain links TRBV12-3 or TRBV12-4 with TRBJ1-2; D is possibly TRBD1 (5 bases). Trimming left V 0 bases short and J 1 base short, with 15 bases between. This CDR3 comprises 17 residues. CDR3 DNA sequence: TGTGCCAGCAGTTTAGCCACCGCCGGGGACTATAACTATGGCTACACCTTC. Amino acids: CASSLATAGDYNYGYTF.

Ten or more counts support this clonotype. The gene calls are TRBV13 and TRBJ2-7; tentative D call: TRBD2 (7 bases). V lost 5 bases to trimming and J lost 2 bases, with 16 bases between them. The germline gives CDR1 PRHDT, CDR2 FYEKMQ (reference sequence). The CDR3 consists of 15 residues. The CDR3 sequence is CASSLRGGRAYEQYF. For the CDR3, the DNA is TGTGCCAGCAGCCTAAGGGGGGGCAGGGCCTACGAGCAGTACTTC.

The V and J genes are TRBV10-3 and TRBJ1-1; TRBD1 might be the D (6 bases). In germline, CDR1 is ENHRY, CDR2 SYGVKD. The CDR3 runs to 14 residues. Here the CDR3 reads CPLHHFLGQPEAFF. The CDR3 bases are TGTCCCCTCCATCATTTCCTTGGACAGCCTGAAGCTTTCTTT.

This clonotype was found once. The gene calls are TRBV3-1 and TRBJ2-5; 7 bases agree with TRBD1. This CDR3 spans 14 amino acids. V dropped 2 bases and J dropped 2; count of bases not matched to a gene: 2. The germline V gene encodes CDR1 LGHDT and CDR2 YNNKEL (reference sequence). CDR3: CASSQRDRQETQYF. Here the CDR3 DNA reads TGTGCCAGCAGCCAACGGGACAGACAAGAGACCCAGTACTTC.

This sequence joins TRBV7-2 and TRBJ2-7; no definite D call. CDR1 is SGHTA, CDR2 FQGNSA, per germline. Trimming took 2 bases from V and 3 from J, leaving 8 bases between them. CDR3 size: 13 residues. The DNA of the CDR3 is TGTGCCAGCAGCTTAACTTACATCTACGAGCAGTACTTC. Protein: CASSLTYIYEQYF. Using reference TRBV7-2 and TRBJ2-7 for the parts outside the CDR3, the full variable domain is GAGVSQSPSNKVTEKGKDVELRCDPISGHTALYWYRQSLGQGLEFLIYFQGNSAPDKSGLPSDRFSAERTGGSVSTLTIQRTQQEDSAVYLCASSLTYIYEQYFGPGTRLTVT.

The V and J genes are TRBV7-8 and TRBJ2-5; 9 nucleotides align to TRBD1. The CDR3 runs 15 residues. Germline CDR1 SGHVS, CDR2 FQNEAQ. V was pared by 1 base and J by 10 bases, with 10 bases of the junction left unmatched. In DNA, the CDR3 is TGTGCCAGCAGCTTAGGCCCCCGAGACAGGGGGGGCCAGTACTTC. Translation gives CASSLGPRDRGGQYF.

The genes are TRBV9 and TRBJ2-5; TRBD2 matches at 12 bases. After removal of 4 bases from V and 6 bases from J, the junction contained 10 bases not matched to a gene. The CDR3 is made up of 16 amino acids. Per the germline V gene, CDR1 is SGDLS and CDR2 is YYNGEE. CDR3 DNA: TGTGCCAGCAGCCCGACTACTAGCGGGGGGCAGAAGACCCAGTACTTC. Translation gives CASSPTTSGGQKTQYF.

This chain connects TRBV9 to TRBJ2-6; 8 bases fit TRBD2. Trimming took 5 bases from V and 0 from J; bases not matched to a gene: 10. Germline V gene data show CDR1 as SGDLS and CDR2 as YYNGEE. The CDR3 has 18 amino acids. The CDR3 protein is CASRRGASLSSGANVLTF. The CDR3 nucleotides are TGTGCCAGCAGGCGGGGGGCATCCTTGAGCTCTGGGGCCAACGTCCTGACTTTC.

This clonotype was counted many times. The chain employs TRBV20-1 and TRBJ2-5; TRBD1 is a possible D gene (6 bases). This CDR3 is 16 amino acids long. V was clipped by 6 bases and J by 2 bases, with 22 bases between them. Germline V gene data show CDR1 as DFQATT and CDR2 as SNEGSKA (reference sequence). CDR3 coding DNA: TGCAGTGCCCCACAGCCACAGGGCGGCCAGCAAGAGACCCAGTACTTC. Translated: CSAPQPQGGQQETQYF.

V usage is TRBV6-1 and J usage is TRBJ1-5; D is ambiguous. The CDR3 has 14 amino acids. Trimming shortened V by 0 bases and J by 9 bases, and 12 bases separated the two germline ends. Germline CDR1 and CDR2: MNHNS and SASEGT. CDR3 amino acids: CASSEAPNGRPQHF. The DNA for the CDR3 is TGTGCCAGCAGTGAAGCGCCTAACGGTCGGCCCCAGCATTTT.

The rearrangement uses TRBV5-1 and TRBJ1-1; TRBD1 might be the D (5 bases). Trimming removed 0 bases at V and 4 bases at J, with 10 bases between. The CDR3 is 14 residues long. The germline CDR1 and CDR2 sequences are SGHRS and YFSETQ. The CDR3, as DNA: TGCGCCAGCAGCTTGGGAGGGACCGGCACTGAAGCTTTCTTT. Its protein is CASSLGGTGTEAFF.

This clonotype was observed many times. The gene calls are TRBV7-9 and TRBJ2-1, with TRBD2 matching over 9 bases. The CDR3 extends over 13 amino acids. Trimming removed 4 bases from V and 13 bases from J; junction bases left unmatched: 8. Per the germline V gene, CDR1 is SEHNR and CDR2 is FQNEAQ (reference sequence). The CDR3 DNA reads TGTGCCAGCAGCTCCGGACTAGCGATAATCCAGTTCTTC. Its translation is CASSSGLAIIQFF.

A few counts support this clonotype. This chain links TRBV27 with TRBJ1-5; D is uncertain. With 8 bases removed from V and 5 bases from J, the gap between germline ends came to 16 bases. The V gene's germline CDR1 is MNHEY and CDR2 SMNVEV (reference sequence). The CDR3 contains 14 residues. The CDR3 loop is CASGISGLYQPQHF. The DNA of the CDR3 is TGTGCCAGCGGGATATCGGGCCTTTATCAGCCCCAGCATTTT.